This passage covers 22 T cell receptor beta chains from one sample sequenced in a study of blood T cell repertoires in COVID-19 (dated by TCRdb to the early 2020s). Preparation of the library involved the immunoSEQ multiplex PCR assay. TCRdb provides this immuneACCESS table in a form limited to in-frame rearrangements. Some clones are lacking; in checked studies, under half of them reflect an unresolved V gene, and why the rest are absent is not known. The table for this sample lists 100,000 to 130,000 clones; about four fifths of them were counted only once. Clones ranked in the top ten supply just over 4% of the sample. The source material was peripheral blood. Every receptor here comes from a woman in her sixties or seventies with acute or convalescent COVID-19.

V and J are TRBV10-3 and TRBJ2-5, with 8 positions matching TRBD1. The CDR3 loop spans 14 amino acids. Germline-derived CDR1 and CDR2 are ENHRY and SYGVKD. The ends lost 3 bases at V and 10 bases at J; junction bases unmatched: 10. The CDR3 spells CAISDPDRARNQYF. The DNA for the CDR3 is TGTGCCATCAGTGACCCGGACAGGGCGAGGAACCAGTACTTC.

This clone showed up just once. V and J are TRBV13 and TRBJ1-1, with TRBD1 identical over 8 bases. J lost 5 bases, V lost 3 bases, and 8 bases had no gene match. Per the germline V gene, CDR1 is PRHDT and CDR2 is FYEKMQ (reference sequence). The CDR3 spans 15 residues. Here the CDR3 reads CASSLRGQAGTEAFF. For the CDR3, the DNA is TGTGCCAGCAGCTTGAGGGGACAGGCGGGTACTGAAGCTTTCTTT.

V usage is TRBV21-1 and J usage is TRBJ2-5; TRBD2 reflects the table's D call only, with no check against the DNA. TRBV21-1 represents a pseudogene. There are 16 residues in the CDR3. This chain's CDR3 is CASKGLAEPHQETQYF. CDR3 nucleotide sequence: TGTGCCAGCAAGGGACTAGCGGAACCCCACCAAGAGACCCAGTACTTC.

This clone showed up just once. This sequence joins TRBV11-2 and TRBJ1-1; TRBD1 is a possible D gene (6 bases). The V and J ends lost 6 bases and 0 bases respectively, with 14 bases between them. The CDR3 loop spans 15 amino acids. Germline V gene sequence: CDR1 SGHAT, CDR2 FQNNGV. The CDR3: CASSYSGDLNTEAFF. CDR3 bases: TGTGCCAGCAGTTATTCAGGGGATTTGAACACTGAAGCTTTCTTT.

The chain joins TRBV28 to TRBJ2-1; TRBD1 agrees at 11 bases. The CDR3 is 17 residues long. CDR1 is MDHEN, CDR2 SYDVKM, per germline. J gave up 8 bases and V 8 bases, and 17 bases lay outside the gene matches. DNA for the CDR3: TGTGCCAGCCGGACAGGGGGCGCATTGCGGCCGGGTGATGAGCAGTTCTTC. Protein: CASRTGGALRPGDEQFF.

J is TRBJ1-2 and V is TRBV2; no clear D gene. Germline V CDR1 and CDR2: SNHLY, FYNNEI. This CDR3 is 11 amino acids long. The V end lost 7 bases, the J end lost 6 bases, and 9 bases lay between the germline ends. The CDR3 sequence: CASTRYDGYTF. DNA of the CDR3: TGTGCCAGCACCAGGTACGATGGCTACACCTTC.

The CDR3 DNA reads as TGTGCCAGCAGCTCCACAGGGGGCGCCAGTGGCTACACCTTC. Translated: CASSSTGGASGYTF. The genes are TRBV13 and TRBJ1-2; the match to TRBD1 covers 9 bases. With 4 bases clipped from V and 7 bases from J, the junction kept 7 bases outside the gene matches. The CDR3 totals 14 residues. Looked up from germline, CDR1 is PRHDT and CDR2 is FYEKMQ (reference sequence). The full variable domain, with the rest looked up from reference TRBV13 and TRBJ1-2, is AAGVIQSPRHLIKEKRETATLKCYPIPRHDTVYWYQQGPGQDPQFLISFYEKMQSDKGSIPDRFSAQQFSDYHSELNMSSLELGDSALYFCASSSTGGASGYTFGSGTRLTVV.

J is TRBJ2-1 and V is TRBV20-1; the match to TRBD2 covers 7 bases. This CDR3 spans 13 amino acids. Trimming removed 3 bases from V and 9 bases from J; junction bases left unmatched: 8. CDR1 is DFQATT, CDR2 SNEGSKA, per germline (reference sequence). The CDR3 DNA sequence: TGCAGTGCTAGTACGGGGGGTAGTGGTGAGCAGTTCTTC. As protein: CSASTGGSGEQFF.

The gene calls are TRBV7-9 and TRBJ2-7; D is possibly TRBD2 (6 bases). V was trimmed by 5 bases and J by 0 bases, leaving 14 bases between them. The CDR3 is made up of 15 amino acids. Germline loops: CDR1 SEHNR, CDR2 FQNEAQ (reference sequence). The CDR3: CASSPGGTSSYEQYF. The CDR3 nucleotides read TGTGCCAGCAGCCCGGGCGGGACGTCCTCCTACGAGCAGTACTTC. The complete variable domain, with remaining parts taken from reference TRBV7-9 and TRBJ2-7, reads DTGVSQNPRHKITKRGQNVTFRCDPISEHNRLYWYRQTLGQGPEFLTYFQNEAQLEKSRLLSDRFSAERPKGSFSTLEIQRTEQGDSAMYLCASSPGGTSSYEQYFGPGTRLTVT.

This chain links TRBV5-1 with TRBJ2-7, with 16 bases identical to TRBD2. The CDR3 has 20 amino acids. The germline CDR1 and CDR2 sequences are SGHRS and YFSETQ. Trimming at V came to 0 bases and at J to 0 bases, leaving 9 bases not matched to a gene. The CDR3 DNA follows: TGCGCCAGCAGCTTGGACCCGGGACTAGCGGGAGGGGATCCCTCCTACGAGCAGTACTTC. Its translation: CASSLDPGLAGGDPSYEQYF. The full variable domain, with the rest looked up from reference TRBV5-1 and TRBJ2-7, is KAGVTQTPRYLIKTRGQQVTLSCSPISGHRSVSWYQQTPGQGLQFLFEYFSETQRNKGNFPGRFSGRQFSNSRSEMNVSTLELGDSALYLCASSLDPGLAGGDPSYEQYFGPGTRLTVT.

This clone has just one count. This chain connects TRBV27 to TRBJ2-1, with TRBD2 identical over 9 bases. The germline V gene has CDR1 MNHEY and CDR2 SMNVEV (reference sequence). Germline trimming cut 6 bases from V and 4 bases from J; bases unmatched to any gene: 10. The CDR3 runs to 16 residues. The chain's CDR3 is CASSRAGGSIYNEQFF. CDR3 coding DNA: TGTGCCAGCAGCCGAGCGGGAGGATCGATTTACAATGAGCAGTTCTTC.

This clone was observed once. The chain combines TRBV7-6 with TRBJ2-5; TRBD2 agrees at 12 bases. There are 19 residues in the CDR3. In germline, CDR1 is SGHVS, CDR2 FNYEAQ. The junction had 13 bases not matched to a gene; V was cut back by 3 bases and J by 2 bases. The CDR3 sequence: CASSFRKLAGGPFQETQYF. The CDR3, as DNA: TGTGCCAGCAGCTTTAGGAAACTAGCGGGGGGTCCCTTTCAAGAGACCCAGTACTTC.

This clone has more than one count but fewer than ten. The rearrangement uses TRBV10-1 and TRBJ2-7; D might be TRBD2 (6 bases). In germline, CDR1 is WNHNN, CDR2 SYGVQD (reference sequence). The length of the CDR3 is 12 residues. V lost 4 bases, J lost 3 bases, and 7 bases lay in between. The CDR3 sequence: CASSGGLYEQYF. CDR3 DNA sequence: TGCGCCAGCAGTGGGGGACTCTACGAGCAGTACTTC.

The V gene is TRBV10-3, the J gene TRBJ2-7; 7 bases align to TRBD1. Germline V gene data show CDR1 as ENHRY and CDR2 as SYGVKD. Losses at the gene ends were 10 bases for V and 0 bases for J; bases not matched to a gene: 15. This CDR3 is 16 amino acids long. The CDR3 nucleotides are TGTGCCACCACCCCTCCACAGGACAGGAGCTCCTACGAGCAGTACTTC. Protein sequence: CATTPPQDRSSYEQYF.

This chain links TRBV6-1 with TRBJ1-2; TRBD1 is a possible D gene (5 bases). Trimming left V 3 bases short and J 2 bases short, with 13 bases between. The CDR3 runs to 15 residues. Per the germline V gene, CDR1 is MNHNS and CDR2 is SASEGT. The CDR3 DNA is TGTGCCAGCAGTGACGCTTCGACAGCAAACTATGGCTACACCTTC. Translation: CASSDASTANYGYTF.

This chain joins TRBV11-2 and TRBJ1-2, with TRBD1 matching 11 bases. The CDR3 covers 13 residues. V shed 3 bases, J shed 8 bases, and the junction held 2 bases outside the gene matches. CDR1 is SGHAT, CDR2 FQNNGV, per germline. The CDR3 loop is CASSLDRGPGYTF. The CDR3 DNA follows: TGTGCCAGCAGCTTGGACAGGGGGCCAGGCTACACCTTC.

DNA for the CDR3: TGTGCCAGCAGTTCAGACAGGCGCCGCAATGGCTACACCTTC. Encoded protein: CASSSDRRRNGYTF. This chain connects TRBV6-5 to TRBJ1-2, with a weak D call TRBD1 (6 bases). Germline CDR1 reads MNHEY; CDR2 reads SVGAGI. This CDR3 region has 14 residues. V shed 4 bases and J shed 6 bases, with 15 bases lying between them.

This chain joins TRBV11-2 and TRBJ1-3; possibly TRBD1 for D (6 bases). The CDR3 covers 17 residues. Germline CDR1 is SGHAT and CDR2 is FQNNGV. The ends were cut back, 7 bases at V and 0 bases at J, with 19 bases in the middle. CDR3 sequence reads: CASKRGQVWNSGNTIYF. The CDR3 region has the DNA TGTGCCAGCAAGAGGGGACAAGTCTGGAACTCTGGAAACACCATATATTTT.

This clone has more than one count but fewer than ten. V gene TRBV19 combines with J gene TRBJ1-1, with D unclear. The CDR3 consists of 15 residues. V gave up 6 bases and J gave up 1 base, with 15 bases separating them. The germline V gene has CDR1 LNHDA and CDR2 SQIVND (reference sequence). The CDR3 spells CASSKPDFPNTEAFF. For the CDR3, the DNA is TGTGCCAGTAGCAAGCCGGACTTTCCGAACACTGAAGCTTTCTTT.

The CDR3 bases are TGTGCCAGCAGCCGGCAGGCCGAAATATATTTT. Residues: CASSRQAEIYF. The chain carries TRBV3-1 (or the pseudogene TRBV3-2) and TRBJ1-3; unclear D gene. The CDR3 has 11 amino acids. The V end was cut by 4 bases, the J end by 13 bases, with 11 bases between. Germline assignment: CDR1 LGHDT and CDR2 YNNKEL (reference sequence).

This chain connects TRBV30 to TRBJ1-4; D not certain. The CDR3 loop spans 13 amino acids. Germline CDR1 GTSNPN, CDR2 SVGIG (reference sequence). Deletions cut 4 bases from V and 3 bases from J, with 9 bases between. The CDR3 loop reads CAWTLQSNEKLFF. CDR3 in DNA: TGTGCCTGGACTCTACAGTCTAATGAAAAACTGTTTTTT.

This chain links TRBV11-3 with TRBJ1-3; D is undetermined. The germline V gene has CDR1 SGHNT and CDR2 YENEEA. The CDR3 has 16 residues. The germline V and J ends were trimmed by 1 base and 0 bases, with 10 bases remaining between them. The CDR3 protein is CASSLGTGNSGNTIYF. CDR3 in DNA: TGTGCCAGCAGCTTAGGAACCGGGAACTCTGGAAACACCATATATTTT.